This T cell receptor beta chain was captured by sequencing in a study of T cells in Graves' hyperthyroidism and ophthalmopathy. This clonotype was seen many times. Its specificity is unknown. Germline V lookup: CDR1 DFQATT, CDR2 SNEGSKA (reference sequence). CDR3 length equals 12 residues. V lost 5 bases, J lost 4 bases, and 11 bases lay in between. Patients aged 18 to 65 had newly diagnosed hyperthyroidism lasting under 2 months. The PBMCs were taken from under 12 ml of fresh peripheral blood. Whole-study findings and limits: Model predictions of ophthalmopathy came a median around 6.5 months before onset.

The source material, RNA transcripts, was used to amplify TCR beta CDR3 regions. First-round RT-PCR with HTBI primers amplified the TCR CDR3 region. TCRdb passed the multiplex PCR reads through MiXCR, listing each CDR3 protein once. The sample includes more than 300,000 distinct CDR3 sequences, approximately 14% of them seen just once. Sequenced: blood. This chain connects TRBV20-1 to TRBJ1-1; D is uncertain. The sequence came from a woman aged 60 to 75 with Graves' hyperthyroidism. The CDR3 DNA reads TGCAGTGCTCCACAAAAAGGCACTGAAGCTTTCTTT. Residues: CSAPQKGTEAFF.